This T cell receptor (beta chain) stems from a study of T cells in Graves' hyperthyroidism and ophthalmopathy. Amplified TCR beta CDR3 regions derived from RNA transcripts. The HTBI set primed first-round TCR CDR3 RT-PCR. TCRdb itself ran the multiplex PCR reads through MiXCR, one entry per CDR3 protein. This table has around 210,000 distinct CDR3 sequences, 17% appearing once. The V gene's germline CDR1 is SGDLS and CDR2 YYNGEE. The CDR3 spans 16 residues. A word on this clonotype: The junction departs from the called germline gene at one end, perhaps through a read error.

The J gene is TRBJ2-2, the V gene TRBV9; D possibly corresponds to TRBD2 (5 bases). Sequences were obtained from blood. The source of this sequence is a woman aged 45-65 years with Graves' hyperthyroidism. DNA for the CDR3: TGTGCCAGCAGCCCCCCGGGATCCCTAAACACTGGGGAGCTGTTTTTT. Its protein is CASSPPGSLNTGELFF. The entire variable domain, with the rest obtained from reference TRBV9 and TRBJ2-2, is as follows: DSGVTQTPKHLITATGQRVTLRCSPRSGDLSVYWYQQSLDQGLQFLIQYYNGEERAKGNILERFSAQQFPDLHSELNLSSLELGDSALYFCASSPPGSLNTGELFFGEGSRLTVL.